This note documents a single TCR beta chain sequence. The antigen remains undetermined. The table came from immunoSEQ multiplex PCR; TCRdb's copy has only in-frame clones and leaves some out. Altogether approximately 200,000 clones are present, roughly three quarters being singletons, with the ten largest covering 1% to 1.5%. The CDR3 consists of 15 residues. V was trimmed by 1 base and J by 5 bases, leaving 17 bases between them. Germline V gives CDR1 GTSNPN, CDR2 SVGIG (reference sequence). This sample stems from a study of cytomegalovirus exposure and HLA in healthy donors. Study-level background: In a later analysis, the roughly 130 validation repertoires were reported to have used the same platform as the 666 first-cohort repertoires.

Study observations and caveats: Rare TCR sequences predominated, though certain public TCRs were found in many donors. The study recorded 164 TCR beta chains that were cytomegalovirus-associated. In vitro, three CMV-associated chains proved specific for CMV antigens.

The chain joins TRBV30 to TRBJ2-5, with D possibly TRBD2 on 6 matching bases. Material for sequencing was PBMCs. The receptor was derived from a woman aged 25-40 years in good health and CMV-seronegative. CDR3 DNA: TGTGCCTGGAGTGCCCTAACTAGCACCTCGGAGACCCAGTACTTC. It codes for CAWSALTSTSETQYF.